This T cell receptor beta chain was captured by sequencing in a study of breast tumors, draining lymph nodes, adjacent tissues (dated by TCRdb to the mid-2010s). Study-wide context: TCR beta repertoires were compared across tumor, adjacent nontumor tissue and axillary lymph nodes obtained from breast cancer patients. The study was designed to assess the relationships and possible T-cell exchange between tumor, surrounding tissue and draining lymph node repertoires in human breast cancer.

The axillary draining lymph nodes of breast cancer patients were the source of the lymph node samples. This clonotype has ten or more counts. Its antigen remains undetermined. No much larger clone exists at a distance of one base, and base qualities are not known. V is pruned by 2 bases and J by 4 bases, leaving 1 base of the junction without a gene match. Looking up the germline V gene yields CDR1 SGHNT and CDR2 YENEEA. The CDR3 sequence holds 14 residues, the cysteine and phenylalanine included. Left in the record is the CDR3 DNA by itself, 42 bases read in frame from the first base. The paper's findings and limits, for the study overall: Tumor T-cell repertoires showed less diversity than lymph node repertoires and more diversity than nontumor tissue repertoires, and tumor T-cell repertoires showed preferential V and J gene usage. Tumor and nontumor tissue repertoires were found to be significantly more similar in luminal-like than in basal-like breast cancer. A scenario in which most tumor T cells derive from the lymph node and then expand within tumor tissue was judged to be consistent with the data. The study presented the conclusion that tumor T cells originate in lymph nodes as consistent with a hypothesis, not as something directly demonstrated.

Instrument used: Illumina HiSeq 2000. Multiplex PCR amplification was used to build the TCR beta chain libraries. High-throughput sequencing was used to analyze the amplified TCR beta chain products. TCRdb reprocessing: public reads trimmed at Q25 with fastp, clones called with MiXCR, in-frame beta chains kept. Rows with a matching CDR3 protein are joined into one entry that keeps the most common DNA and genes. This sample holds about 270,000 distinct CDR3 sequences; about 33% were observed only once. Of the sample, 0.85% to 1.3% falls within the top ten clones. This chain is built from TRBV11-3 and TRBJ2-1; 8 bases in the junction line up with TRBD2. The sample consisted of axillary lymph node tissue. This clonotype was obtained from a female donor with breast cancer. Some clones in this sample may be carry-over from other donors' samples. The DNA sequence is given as TGTGCCAGCAGCTTACCGGGAGGGTACAATGAGCAGTTCTTC. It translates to CASSLPGGYNEQFF. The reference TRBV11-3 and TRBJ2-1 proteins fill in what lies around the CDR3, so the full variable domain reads EAGVVQSPRYKIIEKKQPVAFWCNPISGHNTLYWYLQNLGQGPELLIRYENEEAVDDSQLPKDRFSAERLKGVDSTLKIQPAELGDSAVYLCASSLPGGYNEQFFGPGTRLTVL.